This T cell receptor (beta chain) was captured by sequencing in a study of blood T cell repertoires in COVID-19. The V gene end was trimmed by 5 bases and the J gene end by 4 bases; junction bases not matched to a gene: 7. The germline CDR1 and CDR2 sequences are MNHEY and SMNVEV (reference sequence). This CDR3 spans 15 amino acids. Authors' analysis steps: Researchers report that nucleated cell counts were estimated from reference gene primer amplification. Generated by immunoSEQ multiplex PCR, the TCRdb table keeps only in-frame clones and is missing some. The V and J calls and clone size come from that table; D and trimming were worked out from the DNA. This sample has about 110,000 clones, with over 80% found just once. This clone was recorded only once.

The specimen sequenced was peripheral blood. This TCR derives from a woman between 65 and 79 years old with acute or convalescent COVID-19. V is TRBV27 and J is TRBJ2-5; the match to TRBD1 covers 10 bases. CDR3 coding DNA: TGTGCCAGCAGTCCACGGGACAGGGGAACAGAGACCCAGTACTTC. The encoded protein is CASSPRDRGTETQYF.